This T cell receptor beta chain appears in the sequencing data of a study of blood T cell repertoires in COVID-19. Study-wide background: Both acute and convalescent COVID-19 samples were obtained from the United States, Italy and Spain. In each case, the material was cDNA or gDNA derived from T cells, B-cell-depleted T cells, or PBMCs.

The table came from immunoSEQ multiplex PCR; TCRdb's copy has only in-frame clones and leaves some out. Of 60,000 to 95,000 clones listed, 74% are singletons. This receptor was taken from a human donor with acute or convalescent COVID-19. The donor label of this sample is uncertain. The sample consisted of peripheral blood.

The CDR3 spells CASRVERGSTDTQYF. CDR3 coding DNA: TGTGCCAGCAGGGTTGAGCGGGGTAGCACAGATACGCAGTATTTT. The chain links TRBV2 to TRBJ2-3, with TRBD2 identical over 7 bases. Germline V gives CDR1 SNHLY, CDR2 FYNNEI. CDR3 size: 15 residues. Trimming cost V 6 bases and J 0 bases; bases outside gene matches: 6.